The rows below give T cell receptor beta chains drawn from one sample of a study of blood T cell repertoires in COVID-19. Here immunoSEQ multiplex PCR was the method, and the copy in TCRdb shows in-frame clones only, minus some. The data contain about 75,000 clones, over 65% of them singletons. The sequencing sample was made of peripheral blood. The origin of the receptors is a human donor with acute or convalescent COVID-19. The donor label of this sample is uncertain. CDR3s include the opening cysteine and the closing phenylalanine or tryptophan. The D gene is left open where the match is weak. The listing skips clone size in some rows; elsewhere it reads once, few, many or a size class.

clone size	D gene	V gene	J gene	CDR3 DNA	CDR3 protein
NA	TRBD1	TRBV15	TRBJ1-2	TGTGCCACCAGCAGAGATAGAAGCGGGGACAGGCCCCTCTATTTGGGCTATGGCTACACCTTC	CATSRDRSGDRPLYLGYGYTF
NA	NA	TRBV9	TRBJ1-2	TGTGCCAGCAGACGGGGGGTTTCCGGCTACACCTTC	CASRRGVSGYTF
NA	TRBD1	TRBV7-9	TRBJ1-4	TGTGCCAGCAGCACCCCGGACAGGGGAGCTGAAAAACTGTTTTTT	CASSTPDRGAEKLFF
NA	NA	TRBV4-3	TRBJ1-1	TGCGCCAGCAGCCTCGGGATTGGGATGAACACTGAAGCTTTCTTT	CASSLGIGMNTEAFF
NA	NA	TRBV21-1	TRBJ1-4	TGTGCCAGCATTTTCCCGACAGGGAAGAATGAAAAACTGTTTTTT	CASIFPTGKNEKLFF
few	NA	TRBV28	TRBJ1-2	TGTGCCAGCAGTGGTCTGCGGGGGGGCCTTGGCTACACCTTC	CASSGLRGGLGYTF
NA	TRBD1	TRBV25-1	TRBJ1-2	TGTGCCAGCAGTGAACCGGGACAGGGGAGCTACACCTTC	CASSEPGQGSYTF
NA	NA	TRBV24-1	TRBJ2-3	TGTGCCACCTCTTTAAACACAGATACGCAGTATTTT	CATSLNTDTQYF
NA	TRBD1	TRBV30	TRBJ2-2	TGTGCCTGGAGTACCACAGGGGGCAACGGGGAGCTGTTTTTT	CAWSTTGGNGELFF
NA	TRBD2	TRBV10-3	TRBJ2-1	TGTGCCATCAGTGAGTCGGGAGCGGGGGCCAACAATGAGCAGTTCTTC	CAISESGAGANNEQFF
NA	NA	TRBV2	TRBJ2-1	TGTGCCAGCACCTTAGGCCCGCGGCCCGGCTCCTACAATGAGCAGTTCTTC	CASTLGPRPGSYNEQFF
few	TRBD1	TRBV5-5	TRBJ1-6	TGTGCCAGCAGCTGGACAGGCGATAATTCACCCCTCCACTTT	CASSWTGDNSPLHF
NA	TRBD2	TRBV20-1	TRBJ2-1	TGCAGTGCTAGTCCGACTAGCGGGAGGCTCCGCTCCTACAATGAGCAGTTCTTC	CSASPTSGRLRSYNEQFF
NA	TRBD1	TRBV9	TRBJ1-5	TGTGCCAGCAGCGTAGGGCAGGACAGGGAAGGAACTCAGCCCCAGCATTTT	CASSVGQDREGTQPQHF
NA	NA	TRBV15	TRBJ1-5	TGTGCCACCAGCAGAGATAGTGATCAGCCCCAGCATTTT	CATSRDSDQPQHF